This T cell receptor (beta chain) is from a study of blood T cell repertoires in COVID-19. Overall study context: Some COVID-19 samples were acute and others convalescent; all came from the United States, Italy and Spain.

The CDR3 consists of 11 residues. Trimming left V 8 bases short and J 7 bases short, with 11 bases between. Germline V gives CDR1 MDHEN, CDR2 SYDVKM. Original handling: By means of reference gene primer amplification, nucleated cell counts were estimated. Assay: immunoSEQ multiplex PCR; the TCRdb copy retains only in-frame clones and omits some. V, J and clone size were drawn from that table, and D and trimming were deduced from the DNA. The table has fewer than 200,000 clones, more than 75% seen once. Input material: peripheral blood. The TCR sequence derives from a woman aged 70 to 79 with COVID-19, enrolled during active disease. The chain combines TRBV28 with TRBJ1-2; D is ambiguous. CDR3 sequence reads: CASVRVGGYTF. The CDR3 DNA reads TGTGCCAGCGTCCGGGTGGGTGGCTACACCTTC.